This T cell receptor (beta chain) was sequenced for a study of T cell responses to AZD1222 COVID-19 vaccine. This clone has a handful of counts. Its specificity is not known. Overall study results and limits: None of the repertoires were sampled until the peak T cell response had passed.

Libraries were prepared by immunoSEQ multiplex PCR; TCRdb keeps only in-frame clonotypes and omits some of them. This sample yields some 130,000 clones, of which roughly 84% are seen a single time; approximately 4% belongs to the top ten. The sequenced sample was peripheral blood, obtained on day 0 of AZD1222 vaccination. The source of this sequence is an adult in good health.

CDR3 sequence (DNA): TGTGCCAGCAGCGCTCGGAGAAGGGACCTTTACAATGAGCAGTTCTTC. Translated: CASSARRRDLYNEQFF. V is TRBV2 and J is TRBJ2-1; either TRBD1 or TRBD2 may fit D (5 bases each). Looked up from germline, CDR1 is SNHLY and CDR2 is FYNNEI. CDR3 size: 16 residues. Trimming cost V 6 bases and J 4 bases, with 19 bases left between them. Based on the CDR3 plus reference TRBV2 and TRBJ2-1, the full variable domain is EPEVTQTPSHQVTQMGQEVILRCVPISNHLYFYWYRQILGQKVEFLVSFYNNEISEKSEIFDDQFSVERPDGSNFTLKIRSTKLEDSAMYFCASSARRRDLYNEQFFGPGTRLTVL.